These 7 T cell receptor beta chains came from one sample sequenced in a study of T cells expressing NK-cell markers. TCRdb reprocessed the 5' RACE reads and keeps a single row for each CDR3 protein, giving no DNA. The sample's table shows 150,000 or so distinct CDR3 sequences. Sequencing was performed on blood T cells: a sorted CD56 or NKG2C T cell subset, CD4+ or CD8+ T cells, or bulk PBMC T cells (not recorded which). The receptor source for this set is a woman aged 50 to 60 in good health.

The rearrangement links TRBV7-9 to TRBJ1-1. Germline V gives CDR1 SEHNR, CDR2 FQNEAQ (reference sequence). This CDR3 has 14 amino acids. CDR3 region: CASSLQRKNTEAFF. The full variable domain, in which reference TRBV7-9 and TRBJ1-1 provide the parts outside the CDR3, is DTGVSQNPRHKITKRGQNVTFRCDPISEHNRLYWYRQTLGQGPEFLTYFQNEAQLEKSRLLSDRFSAERPKGSFSTLEIQRTEQGDSAMYLCASSLQRKNTEAFFGQGTRLTVV.

CDR3 residues: CASSPRTTGPEQFF. V is TRBV3-1 and J is TRBJ2-1; checking the TCRdb D call of TRBD1 is not possible without DNA. Germline lookup yields CDR1 LGHDT and CDR2 YNNKEL (reference sequence). The CDR3 length is 14 residues.

This chain uses TRBV3-1 with TRBJ2-1; the TCRdb D gene call, TRBD1, has no DNA to confirm it. Germline-derived CDR1 and CDR2 are LGHDT and YNNKEL (reference sequence). The CDR3 contains 16 residues. The CDR3 here is CASSHYLGQAYNEQFF.

J is TRBJ1-6 and V is TRBV4-1. The CDR3 loop spans 12 amino acids. The germline V gene encodes CDR1 MGHRA and CDR2 YSYEKL. The CDR3: CASSPLDPPLHF.

The chain uses TRBV18 and TRBJ1-5. This CDR3 region has 13 residues. CDR1 is KGHSH, CDR2 LQKENI, per germline. This CDR3 is CASSPTINQPQHF.

The chain combines TRBV10-1 with TRBJ2-1; lacking DNA, the TRBD1 call made by TCRdb goes unchecked. Germline V gene sequence: CDR1 WNHNN, CDR2 SYGVQD (reference sequence). The CDR3 is made up of 15 amino acids. The CDR3 region is CASSGTSSSYNEQFF.

The chain links TRBV5-4 to TRBJ1-2. This CDR3 is built from 14 residues. CDR1 and CDR2 (germline): SGHNT, YYREEE (reference sequence). The CDR3 region is CASSLSPENYGYTF.